This T cell receptor (beta chain) was identified in a study of blood T cell repertoires in COVID-19. On the study more broadly: Spain, Italy and the United States supplied samples that represented acute and convalescent COVID-19. T cells, B-cell-depleted T cells, or PBMCs supplied cDNA or gDNA.

CDR1 is GTSNPN, CDR2 SVGIG, per germline (reference sequence). V lost 7 bases, J lost 7 bases, and 16 bases lay in between. This CDR3 is built from 13 residues. In the original workflow: Reference gene primer amplification gave estimated nucleated cell counts. TCRdb keeps only in-frame clones here, not all; method: immunoSEQ multiplex PCR. The V and J calls and the clone size are those of that table, but D and trimming were determined from the DNA. The data show around 380,000 clones, about 80% seen once. The source of this sequence is a human donor with acute or convalescent COVID-19. The donor label of this sample is uncertain. The chain combines TRBV30 with TRBJ1-4, with TRBD1 as a possible D gene (6 bases). Sequencing input: peripheral blood. The CDR3 is CASPDRSGEKLFF. The CDR3 coding sequence is TGTGCCTCCCCGGACAGATCTGGTGAAAAACTGTTTTTT.